The 24 T cell receptor beta chains in this list originate from one sample, sequenced in a study of blood T cell repertoires in COVID-19. Profiled with immunoSEQ multiplex PCR; TCRdb holds only in-frame clones, not every one. The sample has some 64,000 clones, under 80% seen once. Sequenced input: peripheral blood. These receptors were collected from a man between 60 and 75 years old with acute or convalescent COVID-19.

The V gene is TRBV28, the J gene TRBJ2-1; TRBD1 matches at 10 bases. The V and J ends lost 7 bases and 4 bases, in that order; junction bases with no gene match: 7. This CDR3 comprises 15 residues. Germline CDR1 reads MDHEN; CDR2 reads SYDVKM. The DNA for the CDR3 is TGTGCCAGCACCAAGCCGGGACAGGGGTACAATGAGCAGTTCTTC. It codes for CASTKPGQGYNEQFF.

The rearrangement links TRBV6-2 or TRBV6-3 to TRBJ1-1; 7 nucleotides align to TRBD1. Germline loops: CDR1 MNHEY, CDR2 SVGEGT. The CDR3 contains 14 residues. The V and J ends lost 6 bases and 8 bases, in that order; junction bases with no gene match: 12. CDR3 bases: TGTGCCAGCAGCCGTCTTCGCGGGACAGAAGAAGCTTTCTTT. Protein sequence: CASSRLRGTEEAFF.

This clone was recorded once. This sequence joins TRBV6-1 and TRBJ2-5; D unresolved. The germline CDR1 and CDR2 sequences are MNHNS and SASEGT. The CDR3 extends over 16 amino acids. V was trimmed by 4 bases and J by 4 bases, leaving 19 bases between them. The CDR3 DNA follows: TGTGCCAGCAGTGTTGGGCTACAACCCCGAAGAGAGACCCAGTACTTC. Translated: CASSVGLQPRRETQYF.

This chain uses TRBV5-1 with TRBJ2-3; maybe TRBD2 (5 bases). The V gene lost 5 bases and the J gene lost 2 bases, with 12 bases spanning the gap. CDR1 SGHRS and CDR2 YFSETQ come from the germline V gene. The CDR3 is 14 residues long. The CDR3 spells CASRLSDVTDTQYF. CDR3 in DNA: TGCGCCAGCAGGCTTAGCGATGTCACAGATACGCAGTATTTT.

The sample holds a few counts of this clone. This chain links TRBV19 with TRBJ2-7; the match to TRBD2 covers 10 bases. V gave up 5 bases and J gave up 0 bases; unmatched junction bases: 4. This CDR3 has 15 residues. Germline values: CDR1 LNHDA, CDR2 SQIVND (reference sequence). The CDR3, as DNA: TGTGCCAGTAGTCCCCTAGCGGGAGACTCCTACGAGCAGTACTTC. It encodes CASSPLAGDSYEQYF.

Sample share makes this clone medium-sized. The V call is TRBV28, the J call TRBJ1-2, with D possibly matching TRBD1 (5 bases). V lost 7 bases, J lost 0 bases, and 12 bases lay in between. The CDR3 is 14 residues long. The V gene's germline CDR1 is MDHEN and CDR2 SYDVKM. This chain's CDR3 is CASNVGGANYGYTF. CDR3 DNA: TGTGCCAGCAACGTCGGGGGAGCTAACTATGGCTACACCTTC.

The J gene is TRBJ2-5, the V gene TRBV11-1; possible D gene TRBD2, 6 bases. Trimming cost V 5 bases and J 4 bases, with 20 bases left between them. CDR3 length: 16 residues. The V gene's germline CDR1 is SGHAT and CDR2 FQDESV (reference sequence). The CDR3 region has the DNA TGTGCCAGCAGCGCAGCCCAGTGGCAGGGAGGAGAGACCCAGTACTTC. Translating it yields CASSAAQWQGGETQYF.

V gene TRBV15 combines with J gene TRBJ1-1, with 10 bases matching TRBD1. J lost 5 bases, V lost 0 bases, and 3 bases had no gene match. Germline V gene data show CDR1 as LNHNV and CDR2 as YYDKDF (reference sequence). The length of the CDR3 is 15 residues. In nucleotides, the CDR3 is TGTGCCACCAGCAGAGAGGGGACAGGGGTAACTGAAGCTTTCTTT. Translation gives CATSREGTGVTEAFF. Variable domain in full (rest from reference TRBV15 and TRBJ1-1): DAMVIQNPRYQVTQFGKPVTLSCSQTLNHNVMYWYQQKSSQAPKLLFHYYDKDFNNEADTPDNFQSRRPNTSFCFLDIRSPGLGDTAMYLCATSREGTGVTEAFFGQGTRLTVV.

This clone was observed once. The chain employs TRBV19 and TRBJ1-1; TRBD1 is a possible D gene (5 bases). CDR3 length: 12 amino acids. Germline V CDR1 and CDR2: LNHDA, SQIVND (reference sequence). Trimming took 8 bases from V and 4 from J, leaving 11 bases between them. CDR3 protein: CASGRGFTEAFF. The CDR3 bases are TGTGCCAGTGGTCGGGGGTTCACTGAAGCTTTCTTT. Drawing the rest from reference TRBV19 and TRBJ1-1, the complete variable domain is DGGITQSPKYLFRKEGQNVTLSCEQNLNHDAMYWYRQDPGQGLRLIYYSQIVNDFQKGDIAEGYSVSREKKESFPLTVTSAQKNPTAFYLCASGRGFTEAFFGQGTRLTVV.

This clone was seen many times. The chain joins TRBV19 to TRBJ2-1; D may be TRBD2 (5 bases). Germline values: CDR1 LNHDA, CDR2 SQIVND (reference sequence). The CDR3 totals 14 residues. Trimming took off 4 bases at V and 8 bases at J, with 15 bases between the two ends. This chain's CDR3 is CASSTLSEVDEQFF. In DNA, the CDR3 is TGTGCCAGTAGTACCCTCTCGGAGGTCGATGAGCAGTTCTTC. Full variable domain (missing parts from reference TRBV19 and TRBJ2-1): DGGITQSPKYLFRKEGQNVTLSCEQNLNHDAMYWYRQDPGQGLRLIYYSQIVNDFQKGDIAEGYSVSREKKESFPLTVTSAQKNPTAFYLCASSTLSEVDEQFFGPGTRLTVL.

This chain links TRBV6-5 with TRBJ2-5, with 9 bases aligning to TRBD2. The CDR3 contains 14 residues. With V trimmed by 6 bases and J by 3 bases, 5 bases remained unmatched. Germline CDR1 reads MNHEY; CDR2 reads SVGAGI. The CDR3 bases are TGTGCCAGCAGGGTAGCGGGAGTTGAAGAGACCCAGTACTTC. It codes for CASRVAGVEETQYF.

The table lists this clone with a count of one. The gene calls are TRBV7-9 and TRBJ2-2, with TRBD2 as a possible D gene (6 bases). Deletions cut 5 bases from V and 7 bases from J, with 17 bases between. Germline CDR1 and CDR2: SEHNR and FQNEAQ (reference sequence). This CDR3 contains 15 residues. The CDR3, as DNA: TGTGCCAGCAGCAGAGATGGCGGGATTGGCGGGGAGCTGTTTTTT. Its translation: CASSRDGGIGGELFF. Full variable domain (missing parts from reference TRBV7-9 and TRBJ2-2): DTGVSQNPRHKITKRGQNVTFRCDPISEHNRLYWYRQTLGQGPEFLTYFQNEAQLEKSRLLSDRFSAERPKGSFSTLEIQRTEQGDSAMYLCASSRDGGIGGELFFGEGSRLTVL.

The chain has TRBV4-2 and TRBJ2-7; TRBD2 aligns across 7 bases. CDR1 LGHNA and CDR2 YNFKEQ come from the germline V gene. The CDR3 runs 18 residues. Trimming took 1 base from V and 3 from J; bases not matched to a gene: 15. DNA of the CDR3: TGTGCCAGCAGCCAAGTCTGGCCTAAGGCGGGAGACGGCTACGAGCAGTACTTC. It specifies CASSQVWPKAGDGYEQYF.

The chain uses TRBV9 and TRBJ1-1; 7 nucleotides line up with TRBD1. Germline loops: CDR1 SGDLS, CDR2 YYNGEE. V lost 0 bases, J lost 3 bases, and 2 bases stayed unmatched. The length of the CDR3 is 14 residues. The CDR3 spells CASSVGTGDTEAFF. The CDR3 nucleotides read TGTGCCAGCAGCGTAGGAACAGGGGACACTGAAGCTTTCTTT. The full variable domain, rest sourced from reference TRBV9 and TRBJ1-1, is DSGVTQTPKHLITATGQRVTLRCSPRSGDLSVYWYQQSLDQGLQFLIQYYNGEERAKGNILERFSAQQFPDLHSELNLSSLELGDSALYFCASSVGTGDTEAFFGQGTRLTVV.

V and J are TRBV29-1 and TRBJ1-4; TRBD1 agrees at 12 bases. CDR3 length: 14 amino acids. The V gene's germline CDR1 is SQVTM and CDR2 ANQGSEA. Trimming cost V 4 bases and J 10 bases; bases outside gene matches: 7. DNA of the CDR3: TGCAGCGTTGTCGGGACAGGGGGCTATGGAAAACTGTTTTTT. It encodes CSVVGTGGYGKLFF.

The table lists this clone with a count of one. The genes are TRBV11-2 and TRBJ2-3; 10 bases match TRBD2. This CDR3 spans 15 amino acids. The J segment lost 1 base and the V segment lost 6 bases, leaving 4 bases of the junction unmatched. From germline, CDR1 is SGHAT and CDR2 FQNNGV. CDR3 sequence: CASSWSGRGTDTQYF. In DNA form, the CDR3 reads TGTGCCAGCAGTTGGAGCGGGAGGGGCACAGATACGCAGTATTTT.

The J gene is TRBJ2-1, the V gene TRBV19; 7 bases line up with TRBD2. The ends lost 0 bases at V and 2 bases at J; junction bases unmatched: 7. This CDR3 spans 17 amino acids. CDR1 and CDR2 from the germline V gene are LNHDA and SQIVND (reference sequence). DNA of the CDR3: TGTGCCAGTAGTATAGATCAGAGAGGGAGGGCCTACAATGAGCAGTTCTTC. Translating it yields CASSIDQRGRAYNEQFF.

This clone was found a few times. The rearrangement joins TRBV28 to TRBJ2-1; D is possibly TRBD2 (6 bases). Per germline, CDR1 MDHEN and CDR2 SYDVKM. V lost 5 bases and J 0 bases, leaving 14 bases between the germline ends. This CDR3 comprises 16 residues. CDR3 sequence reads: CASSLPLGGSYNEQFF. The CDR3 DNA reads as TGTGCCAGCAGTCTACCACTGGGGGGCTCCTACAATGAGCAGTTCTTC.

This clone has just a few counts. This chain links TRBV5-4 with TRBJ2-3; D perhaps matches TRBD2 (5 bases). V was pared by 5 bases and J by 8 bases, with 15 bases between. Germline V CDR1 and CDR2: SGHNT, YYREEE (reference sequence). This CDR3 spans 13 amino acids. In nucleotides, the CDR3 is TGTGCCAGCAGTGGACCTCAAGAGGGTACGCAGTATTTT. It yields the protein CASSGPQEGTQYF.

The chain links TRBV30 to TRBJ2-5; 12 nucleotides align to TRBD2. The germline V gene encodes CDR1 GTSNPN and CDR2 SVGIG (reference sequence). The CDR3 is 15 amino acids. The junction had 3 bases not matched to a gene; V was cut back by 2 bases and J by 2 bases. CDR3 DNA: TGTGCCTGGAGTTCAGGGACTAGCGGGCAAGAGACCCAGTACTTC. Amino acid sequence: CAWSSGTSGQETQYF.

The chain carries TRBV6-6 and TRBJ1-5; tentative D call: TRBD1 (5 bases). V lost 0 bases, J lost 0 bases, and 6 bases lay in between. CDR1 MNHNY and CDR2 SVGAGI come from the germline V gene (reference sequence). This CDR3 spans 15 amino acids. The chain's CDR3 is CASSYSGDSNQPQHF. In DNA form, the CDR3 reads TGTGCCAGCAGTTACTCAGGGGATAGCAATCAGCCCCAGCATTTT.

This clone appeared a single time. The rearrangement links TRBV9 to TRBJ2-7, with D possibly TRBD1 on 6 matching bases. This CDR3 contains 15 residues. Trimming left V 0 bases short and J 2 bases short, with 12 bases between. Germline V CDR1 and CDR2: SGDLS, YYNGEE. The CDR3 sequence: CASSVVDSATYEQYF. The CDR3 region has the DNA TGTGCCAGCAGCGTAGTGGACAGCGCGACCTACGAGCAGTACTTC.

V and J are TRBV28 and TRBJ2-3, with D possibly being TRBD2 (7 bases). This CDR3 is built from 14 residues. V lost 3 bases, J lost 7 bases, and 14 bases lay in between. CDR1 MDHEN and CDR2 SYDVKM come from the germline V gene. The CDR3 DNA is TGTGCCAGCAGTTTTGAGGGGGGAGGGAATACGCAGTATTTT. Translating gives CASSFEGGGNTQYF.

This clone was found a few times. This rearrangement joins TRBV27 to TRBJ1-1, with D tentatively TRBD1 (5 bases). The germline V gene encodes CDR1 MNHEY and CDR2 SMNVEV (reference sequence). With 8 bases removed from V and 5 bases from J, the gap between germline ends came to 18 bases. The CDR3 extends over 14 amino acids. The CDR3 here is CASSRGSQWTEAFF. The CDR3 DNA reads as TGTGCCAGCTCTAGGGGCAGTCAGTGGACTGAAGCTTTCTTT.